This TCR beta chain came from a study of Ad26.COV2.S vaccination and SARS-CoV-2 variants. Specified treatment: some 20 received Ad26.COV2.S at low or high dose, single or two shots; several received placebo; per-sample allocation not given. Each sample was drawn 63 days after the first injection (of vaccine or placebo). V was cut by 1 base and J by 1 base, with 4 bases left in between. The CDR3 is 13 residues long. Looked up from germline, CDR1 is SNHLY and CDR2 is FYNNEI. Sequenced by immunoSEQ multiplex PCR; TCRdb stores in-frame clones only, minus some. The sample records some 460,000 clones, roughly nine tenths being singletons.

The rearrangement joins TRBV2 to TRBJ1-1; D is uncertain. This sequence was found in a person aged 18-65 years who received the Ad26.COV2.S COVID-19 vaccine or a placebo. The sample was peripheral blood, taken in a trial of Ad26.COV2.S vaccine versus placebo. The CDR3 nucleotides read TGTGCCAGCAGTGAAGACGCGAACACTGAAGCTTTCTTT. Translated, it gives CASSEDANTEAFF.